Presented here are 2 T cell receptor beta chains from one specimen sequenced in a study of blood T cell repertoires in COVID-19. Data came from immunoSEQ multiplex PCR; TCRdb stores just in-frame clones and leaves some out. The table records about 200,000 clones, 70% to 90% of them present only once. Material: peripheral blood. Receptors were obtained from a human donor in a cohort sampled during active COVID-19.

The chain carries TRBV3-1 (or the pseudogene TRBV3-2) and TRBJ1-6, with D perhaps matching TRBD1 (5 bases). This CDR3 region has 16 residues. The V gene lost 1 base and the J gene lost 0 bases, with 7 bases spanning the gap. Germline loops: CDR1 LGHDT, CDR2 YNNKEL (reference sequence). This CDR3 is CASSQGQHSYNSPLHF. In DNA, the CDR3 is TGTGCCAGCAGCCAAGGACAGCACTCCTATAATTCACCCCTCCACTTT.

In its sample, this clone was seen once. The chain recombines TRBV29-1 with TRBJ2-7, with D perhaps TRBD2 (5 bases). Looked up from germline, CDR1 is SQVTM and CDR2 is ANQGSEA. The germline V and J ends were trimmed by 6 bases and 6 bases, with 18 bases remaining between them. The CDR3 has 13 amino acids. CDR3 nucleotides: TGCAGCGTACCGGGAAAAACGGCGGGCGAGCAGTACTTC. Protein sequence: CSVPGKTAGEQYF.